This TCR beta chain was found in a study of CD8 T cells in Susac syndrome. Random hexamers served to reverse transcribe roughly 0.5 to 1 ug RNA. TCRdb analysed the immunoSEQ multiplex PCR reads with MiXCR anew, one entry per CDR3 protein. The profile shows some 400,000 distinct CDR3 sequences, more than 80% of them singletons. From germline, CDR1 is SGHRS and CDR2 YFSETQ. Trimming removed 0 bases from V and 4 bases from J, with 10 bases in between. The CDR3 is made up of 14 amino acids. This clonotype was seen a single time. The sample comprised CD8+ T cells from PBMCs. The source of this sequence is a human donor with multiple sclerosis. The rearrangement links TRBV5-1 to TRBJ1-1; unclear D gene. Written as DNA, the CDR3 is TGCGCCAGCAGCTTGGATGTGGGTTCCACTGAAGCTTTCTTT. Encoded protein: CASSLDVGSTEAFF.